The clone carrying this T cell receptor beta chain was counted once. V lost 1 base to trimming and J lost 4 bases, with 13 bases between them. CDR3 length: 15 amino acids. Per the germline V gene, CDR1 is SGHTA and CDR2 is FQGNSA. Living in roughly 23 US areas, the participants were between about 18 and 95 years of age. The sample is drawn from a study of blood T cell repertoires in COVID-19. Study in general: T cells, B-cell-depleted T cells, or PBMCs provided the cDNA or gDNA that served as material.

Clones were sequenced by immunoSEQ multiplex PCR, and TCRdb holds only the in-frame ones, with some missing. Of about 400,000 clones listed, 88% are singletons. Material for sequencing was PBMCs or T cells enriched from blood (not recorded which). The sequence was obtained from a woman aged 40-49 years with acute COVID-19. V usage is TRBV7-2 and J usage is TRBJ1-1; D possibly corresponds to TRBD1 (5 bases). The CDR3 spells CASSLVAGSGTEAFF. The CDR3 DNA is TGTGCCAGCAGCTTAGTCGCAGGGTCGGGCACTGAAGCTTTCTTT.